These 20 T cell receptor beta chains were all obtained from the same sample, sequenced in a study of CD8 T cells in Susac syndrome. Reverse transcription of roughly 0.45 to 1 ug RNA used random hexamers. MiXCR, applied by TCRdb to the immunoSEQ multiplex PCR reads, yields one record per CDR3 protein. The sample includes under 150,000 distinct CDR3 sequences, approximately 95% of them seen just once. The material sequenced was CD8+ T cells from PBMCs. The origin of the receptors is a human donor in good health.

J is TRBJ2-1 and V is TRBV6-2 or TRBV6-3; D not certain. The V gene's germline CDR1 is MNHEY and CDR2 SVGEGT. V was cut by 8 bases and J by 2 bases, with 4 bases left in between. The CDR3 runs to 11 residues. CDR3 sequence: CASGPYNEQFF. The CDR3 nucleotides are TGTGCCAGCGGACCCTACAATGAGCAGTTCTTC.

This chain connects TRBV6-2 or TRBV6-3 to TRBJ2-7, with 7 bases identical to TRBD1. The CDR3 spans 15 residues. V trimming: 5 bases; J trimming: 4 bases; junction bases outside the gene matches: 11. In germline, CDR1 is MNHEY, CDR2 SVGEGT. CDR3 sequence: CASSTPWDSNYEQYF. The CDR3 coding sequence is TGTGCCAGCAGTACCCCGTGGGACAGCAATTACGAGCAGTACTTC.

The chain links TRBV20-1 to TRBJ2-5, with 13 positions matching TRBD2. CDR1 DFQATT and CDR2 SNEGSKA come from the germline V gene (reference sequence). The CDR3 has 18 amino acids. The V gene end was trimmed by 5 bases and the J gene end by 5 bases; junction bases not matched to a gene: 17. CDR3 sequence (DNA): TGCAGTGCTGGAGGACTAGCGGGAGTTCTCTCGGTTGGTGAGACCCAGTACTTC. Its translation: CSAGGLAGVLSVGETQYF.

The chain links TRBV10-2 to TRBJ1-2; D may be TRBD1 (6 bases). The CDR3 extends over 10 amino acids. CDR1 and CDR2 (germline): WSHSY, SAAADI. V was cut by 11 bases and J by 2 bases, with 6 bases left in between. DNA of the CDR3: TGCGCCGGGACAAACTATGGCTACACCTTC. Amino acids: CAGTNYGYTF.

The CDR3 DNA sequence: TGTGCCAGCAGCGTAGGAAGAGGGGGCGGTCAAGAGACCCAGTACTTC. Protein product: CASSVGRGGGQETQYF. The chain has TRBV9 and TRBJ2-5, with 7 bases lining up with TRBD1. The CDR3 is 16 amino acids. CDR1 and CDR2 (germline): SGDLS, YYNGEE. The trim removed 0 bases at V and 2 bases at J, leaving 7 bases unmatched.

The CDR3 region has the DNA TGCAGCGTTGTGTCTTCGCGGGAGGGCATTTACAATGAGCAGTTCTTC. Its translation is CSVVSSREGIYNEQFF. This chain joins TRBV29-1 and TRBJ2-1; 9 positions agree with TRBD2. Germline CDR1 and CDR2: SQVTM and ANQGSEA. CDR3 length: 16 amino acids. V shed 4 bases, J shed 4 bases, and the junction held 11 bases outside the gene matches.

CDR3 protein: CASSFWRSTDTQYF. For the CDR3, the DNA is TGTGCCAGCAGTTTCTGGAGAAGCACAGATACGCAGTATTTT. The chain combines TRBV28 with TRBJ2-3; no clear D gene. The germline gives CDR1 MDHEN, CDR2 SYDVKM. The CDR3 is made up of 14 amino acids. V gave up 3 bases and J gave up 0 bases, with 7 bases separating them.

CDR3 nucleotides: TGCGCCAGCAGCCAAGTTACAGAACAAGAGACCCAGTACTTC. Residues: CASSQVTEQETQYF. V gene TRBV4-3 combines with J gene TRBJ2-5; D gene uncertain. Trimming stripped 1 base from V and 2 bases from J, with 8 bases between. Germline CDR1 and CDR2: LGHNA and YSLEER. This CDR3 is built from 14 residues.

V and J are TRBV15 and TRBJ2-7; D ambiguous. Germline CDR1 reads LNHNV; CDR2 reads YYDKDF (reference sequence). V lost 2 bases and J 4 bases, leaving 15 bases between the germline ends. The CDR3 contains 15 residues. The CDR3 sequence is CATSRMESVPYEQYF. Here the CDR3 DNA reads TGTGCCACCAGCAGAATGGAGTCAGTTCCTTACGAGCAGTACTTC.

V is TRBV3-1 and J is TRBJ2-5, with D perhaps given as TRBD1 or TRBD2 (6 bases each). The CDR3 spans 15 residues. Trimming removed 1 base at V and 4 bases at J, with 13 bases between. CDR1 and CDR2 from the germline V gene are LGHDT and YNNKEL (reference sequence). The DNA for the CDR3 is TGTGCCAGCAGCCAAGGGGGGCGAGCGGGAGAGACCCAGTACTTC. Translated, it gives CASSQGGRAGETQYF.

This clonotype was seen once. The CDR3 nucleotides are TGTGCCAGCAGCGCACAGGGTTCGACAGATACGCAGTATTTT. Translation: CASSAQGSTDTQYF. This sequence joins TRBV7-6 and TRBJ2-3, with D tentatively TRBD1 (6 bases). The germline V gene has CDR1 SGHVS and CDR2 FNYEAQ. The CDR3 spans 14 residues. The V and J ends lost 5 bases and 3 bases respectively, with 12 bases between them.

This clonotype was picked up one time. The CDR3 is CSARGSFSYEQYF. For the CDR3, the DNA is TGCAGTGCTAGGGGATCATTCAGCTACGAGCAGTACTTC. The chain carries TRBV20-1 and TRBJ2-7, with unresolved D. V was shortened by 3 bases and J by 3 bases, with 12 bases between the two germline ends. There are 13 residues in the CDR3. The germline V gene encodes CDR1 DFQATT and CDR2 SNEGSKA (reference sequence).

The chain uses TRBV27 and TRBJ2-1; no clear D. This CDR3 region has 14 residues. CDR1 is MNHEY and CDR2 is SMNVEV in the germline V gene (reference sequence). Trimming pared 1 base from V and 9 bases from J, leaving 13 bases between. CDR3 loop: CASSLYNSKPEQFF. CDR3 coding DNA: TGTGCCAGCAGTTTATACAACTCCAAACCTGAGCAGTTCTTC.

The chain combines TRBV19 with TRBJ2-1, with 11 bases aligning to TRBD2. CDR1 is LNHDA and CDR2 is SQIVND in the germline V gene (reference sequence). CDR3 length: 14 amino acids. After removal of 8 bases from V and 1 base from J, the junction contained 1 base not matched to a gene. The CDR3 is CASGLAGSYNEQFF. In DNA form, the CDR3 reads TGTGCCAGTGGACTAGCGGGTTCCTACAATGAGCAGTTCTTC.

The J gene is TRBJ2-2, the V gene TRBV20-1; 8 bases fit TRBD2. This CDR3 has 13 residues. V trimming: 7 bases; J trimming: 6 bases; junction bases outside the gene matches: 7. Germline V lookup: CDR1 DFQATT, CDR2 SNEGSKA (reference sequence). CDR3: CSGRATSAGELFF. The CDR3 region has the DNA TGCAGTGGCAGAGCGACTAGCGCCGGGGAGCTGTTTTTT.

The count of this clonotype is one. The V and J genes are TRBV12-3 or TRBV12-4 and TRBJ2-7; 7 bases line up with TRBD2. CDR3 length: 12 amino acids. Trimming took 5 bases from V and 7 from J; bases not matched to a gene: 5. CDR3 nucleotides: TGTGCCAGCAGTCTTCTAGCGGAAGAGCAGTACTTC. This encodes CASSLLAEEQYF.

This chain links TRBV5-1 with TRBJ2-7; 7 nucleotides line up with TRBD1. The V segment lost 2 bases and the J segment 5 bases; nucleotides outside the gene matches: 4. The V gene's germline CDR1 is SGHRS and CDR2 YFSETQ. The CDR3 is 13 residues long. The DNA for the CDR3 is TGCGCCAGCAGCTTCGAGGGGGCCCACGAGCAGTACTTC. It is translated as CASSFEGAHEQYF.

This chain uses TRBV30 with TRBJ2-3, with D unclear. Germline loops: CDR1 GTSNPN, CDR2 SVGIG (reference sequence). Deletions cut 0 bases from V and 5 bases from J, with 6 bases between. The CDR3 runs to 12 residues. For the CDR3, the DNA is TGTGCCTGGAGTGTACTCAGAGATACGCAGTATTTT. Encoded protein: CAWSVLRDTQYF.

The genes are TRBV7-6 and TRBJ2-7; TRBD1 matches 7 bases. V lost 5 bases, J lost 5 bases, and 3 bases stayed unmatched. Germline loops: CDR1 SGHVS, CDR2 FNYEAQ. The CDR3 loop spans 12 amino acids. CDR3: CASSADRDEQYF. CDR3 bases: TGTGCCAGCAGCGCCGACAGGGACGAGCAGTACTTC.

The chain is built from TRBV29-1 and TRBJ2-1; D ambiguous. There are 14 residues in the CDR3. Germline V lookup: CDR1 SQVTM, CDR2 ANQGSEA. V was shortened by 6 bases and J by 2 bases, with 14 bases between the two germline ends. CDR3 amino acids: CSVFPEYAYNEQFF. CDR3 nucleotides: TGCAGCGTCTTTCCAGAATACGCCTACAATGAGCAGTTCTTC.